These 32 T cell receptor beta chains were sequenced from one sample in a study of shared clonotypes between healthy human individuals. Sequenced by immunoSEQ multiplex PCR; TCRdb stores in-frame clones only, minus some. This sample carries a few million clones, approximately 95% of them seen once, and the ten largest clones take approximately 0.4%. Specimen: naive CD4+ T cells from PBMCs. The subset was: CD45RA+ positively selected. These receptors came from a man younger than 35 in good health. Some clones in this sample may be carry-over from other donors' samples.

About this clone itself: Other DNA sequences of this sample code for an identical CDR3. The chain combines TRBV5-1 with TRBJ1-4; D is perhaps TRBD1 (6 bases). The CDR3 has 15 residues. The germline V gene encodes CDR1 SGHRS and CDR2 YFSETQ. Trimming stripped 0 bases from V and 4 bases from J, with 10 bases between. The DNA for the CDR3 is TGCGCCAGCAGCTTGGGACAGGTGCTTAATGAAAAACTGTTTTTT. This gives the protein CASSLGQVLNEKLFF.

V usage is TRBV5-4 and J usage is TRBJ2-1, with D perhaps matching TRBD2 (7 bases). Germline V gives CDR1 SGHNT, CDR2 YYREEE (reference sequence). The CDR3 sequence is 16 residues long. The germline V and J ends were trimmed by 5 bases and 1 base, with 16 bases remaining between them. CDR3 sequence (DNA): TGTGCCAGCAGACCTGACAGGCGGGGGTCCTACAATGAGCAGTTCTTC. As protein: CASRPDRRGSYNEQFF.

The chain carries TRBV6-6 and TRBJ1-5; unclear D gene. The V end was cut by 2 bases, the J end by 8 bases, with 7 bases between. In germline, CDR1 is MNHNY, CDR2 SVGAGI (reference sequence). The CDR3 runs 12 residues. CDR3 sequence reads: CASSYQMEPQHF. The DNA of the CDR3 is TGTGCCAGCAGTTACCAGATGGAGCCCCAGCATTTT.

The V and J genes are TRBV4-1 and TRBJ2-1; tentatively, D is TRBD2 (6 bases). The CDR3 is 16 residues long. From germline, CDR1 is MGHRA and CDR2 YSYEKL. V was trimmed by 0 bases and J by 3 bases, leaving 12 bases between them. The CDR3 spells CASSQDRGGIYNEQFF. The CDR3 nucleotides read TGCGCCAGCAGCCAAGATCGTGGCGGGATCTACAATGAGCAGTTCTTC.

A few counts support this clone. The CDR3 protein is CASRGLADNEQFF. DNA for the CDR3: TGTGCCAGCAGGGGACTAGCGGACAATGAGCAGTTCTTC. The chain joins TRBV6-1 to TRBJ2-1, with 11 nucleotides matching TRBD2. The junction had 0 bases not matched to a gene; V was cut back by 6 bases and J by 5 bases. The CDR3 has 13 residues. The germline V gene has CDR1 MNHNS and CDR2 SASEGT.

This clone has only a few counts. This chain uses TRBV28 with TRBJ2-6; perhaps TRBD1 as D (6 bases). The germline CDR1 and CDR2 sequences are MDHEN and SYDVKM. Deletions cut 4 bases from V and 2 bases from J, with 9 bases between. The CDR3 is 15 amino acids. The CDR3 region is CASSSGQPGANVLTF. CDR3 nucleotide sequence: TGTGCCAGCAGTTCTGGACAGCCTGGGGCCAACGTCCTGACTTTC.

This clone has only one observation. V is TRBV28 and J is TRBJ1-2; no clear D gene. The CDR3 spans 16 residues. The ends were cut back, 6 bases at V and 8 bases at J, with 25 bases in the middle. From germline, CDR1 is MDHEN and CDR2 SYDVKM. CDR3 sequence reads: CASSTRVRVQSWGYTF. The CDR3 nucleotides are TGTGCCAGCAGCACTCGAGTCCGGGTTCAGTCCTGGGGCTACACCTTC.

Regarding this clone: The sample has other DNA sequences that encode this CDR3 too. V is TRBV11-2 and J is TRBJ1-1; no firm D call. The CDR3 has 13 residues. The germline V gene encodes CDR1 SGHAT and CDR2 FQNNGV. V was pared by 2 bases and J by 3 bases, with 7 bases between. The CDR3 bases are TGTGCCAGCAGCTTACGTGGGGACACTGAAGCTTTCTTT. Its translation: CASSLRGDTEAFF.

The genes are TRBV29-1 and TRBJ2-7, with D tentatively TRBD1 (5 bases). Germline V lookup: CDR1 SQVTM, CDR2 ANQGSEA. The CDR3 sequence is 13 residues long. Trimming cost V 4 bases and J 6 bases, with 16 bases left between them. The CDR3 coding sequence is TGCAGCGTTGGGACCGCACTCCAGGGCGAGCAGTACTTC. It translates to CSVGTALQGEQYF.

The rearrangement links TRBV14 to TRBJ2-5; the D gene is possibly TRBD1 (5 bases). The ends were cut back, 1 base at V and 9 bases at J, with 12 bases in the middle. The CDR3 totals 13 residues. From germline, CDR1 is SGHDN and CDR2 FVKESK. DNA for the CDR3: TGTGCCAGCAGCCAAGGATCACTCAGGGCCCAGTACTTC. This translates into CASSQGSLRAQYF.

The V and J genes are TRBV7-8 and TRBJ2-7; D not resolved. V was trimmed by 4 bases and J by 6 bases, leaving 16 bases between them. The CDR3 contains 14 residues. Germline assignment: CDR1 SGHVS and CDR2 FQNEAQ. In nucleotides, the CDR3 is TGTGCCAGCAGCTCGCTAGTGACTTCTGGCGAGCAGTACTTC. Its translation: CASSSLVTSGEQYF. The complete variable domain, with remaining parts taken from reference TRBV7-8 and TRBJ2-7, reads GAGVSQSPRYKVAKRGQDVALRCDPISGHVSLFWYQQALGQGPEFLTYFQNEAQLDKSGLPSDRFFAERPEGSVSTLKIQRTQQEDSAVYLCASSSLVTSGEQYFGPGTRLTVT.

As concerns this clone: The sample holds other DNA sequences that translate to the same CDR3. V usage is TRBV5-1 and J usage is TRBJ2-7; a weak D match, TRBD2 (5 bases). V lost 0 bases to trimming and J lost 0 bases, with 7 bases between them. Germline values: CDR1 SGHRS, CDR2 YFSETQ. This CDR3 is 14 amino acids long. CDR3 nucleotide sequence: TGCGCCAGCAGCTTGGTAGGGAGCTCCTACGAGCAGTACTTC. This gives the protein CASSLVGSSYEQYF.

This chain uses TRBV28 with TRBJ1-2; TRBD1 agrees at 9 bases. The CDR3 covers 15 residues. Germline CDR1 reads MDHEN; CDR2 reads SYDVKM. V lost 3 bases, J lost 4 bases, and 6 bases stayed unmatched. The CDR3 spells CASSFRDRVVYGYTF. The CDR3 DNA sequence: TGTGCCAGCAGTTTCCGGGACAGGGTCGTCTATGGCTACACCTTC.

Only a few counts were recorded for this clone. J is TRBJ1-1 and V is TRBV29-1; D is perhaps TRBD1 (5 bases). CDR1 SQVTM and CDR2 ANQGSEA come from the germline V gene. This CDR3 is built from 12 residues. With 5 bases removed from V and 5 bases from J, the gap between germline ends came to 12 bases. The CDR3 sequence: CSVLGLGTEAFF. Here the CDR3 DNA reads TGCAGCGTTTTGGGGCTGGGTACTGAAGCTTTCTTT.

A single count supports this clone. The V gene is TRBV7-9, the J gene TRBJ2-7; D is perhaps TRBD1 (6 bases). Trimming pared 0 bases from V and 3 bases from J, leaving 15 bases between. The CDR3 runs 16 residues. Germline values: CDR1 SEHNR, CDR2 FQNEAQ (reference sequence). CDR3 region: CASSLASPGAIYEQYF. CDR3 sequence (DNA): TGTGCCAGCAGCTTAGCGAGCCCAGGGGCGATCTACGAGCAGTACTTC.

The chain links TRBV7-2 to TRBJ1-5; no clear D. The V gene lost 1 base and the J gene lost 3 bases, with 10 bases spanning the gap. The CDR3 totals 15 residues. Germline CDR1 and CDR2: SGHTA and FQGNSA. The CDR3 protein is CASSLEPNPNQPQHF. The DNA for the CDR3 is TGTGCCAGCAGCTTAGAACCCAACCCCAATCAGCCCCAGCATTTT.

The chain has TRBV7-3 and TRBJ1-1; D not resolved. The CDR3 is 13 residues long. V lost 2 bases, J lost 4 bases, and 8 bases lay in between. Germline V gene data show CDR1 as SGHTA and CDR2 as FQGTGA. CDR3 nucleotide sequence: TGTGCCAGCAGCTTACGGAGGGCCACTGAAGCTTTCTTT. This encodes CASSLRRATEAFF.

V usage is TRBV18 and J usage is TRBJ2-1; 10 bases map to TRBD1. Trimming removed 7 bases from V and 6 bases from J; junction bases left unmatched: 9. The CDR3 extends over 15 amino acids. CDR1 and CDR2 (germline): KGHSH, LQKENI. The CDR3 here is CASFRDRGSINEQFF. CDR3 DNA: TGTGCCAGCTTCCGGGACAGGGGATCCATCAATGAGCAGTTCTTC.

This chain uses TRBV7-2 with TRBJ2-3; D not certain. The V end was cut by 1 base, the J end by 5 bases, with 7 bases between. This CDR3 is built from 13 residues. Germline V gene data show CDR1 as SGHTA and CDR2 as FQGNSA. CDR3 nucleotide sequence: TGTGCCAGCAGCTTAGAAGTGATAGATACGCAGTATTTT. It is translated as CASSLEVIDTQYF.

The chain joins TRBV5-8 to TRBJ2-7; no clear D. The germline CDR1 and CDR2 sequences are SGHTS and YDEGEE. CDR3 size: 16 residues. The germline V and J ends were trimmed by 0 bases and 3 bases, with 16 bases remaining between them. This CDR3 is CASSLAGPGLYYEQYF. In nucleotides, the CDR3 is TGTGCCAGCAGCTTGGCCGGGCCAGGCCTATACTACGAGCAGTACTTC.

The CDR3 reads CASRPQGRETQYF. The CDR3 DNA follows: TGCGCCAGCAGGCCACAGGGTCGCGAGACCCAGTACTTC. V gene TRBV5-1 combines with J gene TRBJ2-5; possible D gene TRBD1, 6 bases. V was trimmed by 5 bases and J by 5 bases, leaving 13 bases between them. The CDR3 totals 13 residues. Germline CDR1 SGHRS, CDR2 YFSETQ. The entire variable domain, with the rest obtained from reference TRBV5-1 and TRBJ2-5, is as follows: KAGVTQTPRYLIKTRGQQVTLSCSPISGHRSVSWYQQTPGQGLQFLFEYFSETQRNKGNFPGRFSGRQFSNSRSEMNVSTLELGDSALYLCASRPQGRETQYFGPGTRLLVL.

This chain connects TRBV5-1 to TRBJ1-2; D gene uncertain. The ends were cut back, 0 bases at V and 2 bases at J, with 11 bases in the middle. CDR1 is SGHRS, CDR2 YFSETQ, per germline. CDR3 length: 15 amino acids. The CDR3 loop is CASSLGGSFNYGYTF. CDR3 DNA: TGCGCCAGCAGCTTGGGTGGGTCCTTCAACTATGGCTACACCTTC.

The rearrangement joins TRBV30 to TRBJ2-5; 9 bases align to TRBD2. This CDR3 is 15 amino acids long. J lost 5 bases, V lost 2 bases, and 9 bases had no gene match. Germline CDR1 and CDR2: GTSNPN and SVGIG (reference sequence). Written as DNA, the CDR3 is TGTGCCTGGAGTATCCTTAGCGGGAGTGGGGAGACCCAGTACTTC. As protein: CAWSILSGSGETQYF.

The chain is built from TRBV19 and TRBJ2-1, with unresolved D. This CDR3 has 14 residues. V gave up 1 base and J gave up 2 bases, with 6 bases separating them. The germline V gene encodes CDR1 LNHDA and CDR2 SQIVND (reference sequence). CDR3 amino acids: CASSIGVAYNEQFF. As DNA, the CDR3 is TGTGCCAGTAGTATAGGAGTAGCCTACAATGAGCAGTTCTTC.

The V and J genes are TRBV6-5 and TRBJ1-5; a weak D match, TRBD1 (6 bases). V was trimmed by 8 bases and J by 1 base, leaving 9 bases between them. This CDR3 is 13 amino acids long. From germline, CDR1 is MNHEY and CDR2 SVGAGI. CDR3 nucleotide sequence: TGTGCCAGCGGGGGGGGCAGCAATCAGCCCCAGCATTTT. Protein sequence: CASGGGSNQPQHF.

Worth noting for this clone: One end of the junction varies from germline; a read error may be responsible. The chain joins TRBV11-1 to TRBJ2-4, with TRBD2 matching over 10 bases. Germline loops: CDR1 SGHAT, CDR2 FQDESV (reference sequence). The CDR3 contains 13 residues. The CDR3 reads CASSIAGGDIQYF. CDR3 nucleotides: TGTGCCAGCAGCATAGCGGGAGGCGACATTCAGTACTTC. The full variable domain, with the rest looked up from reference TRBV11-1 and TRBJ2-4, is EAEVAQSPRYKITEKSQAVAFWCDPISGHATLYWYRQILGQGPELLVQFQDESVVDDSQLPKDRFSAERLKGVDSTLKIQPAELGDSAMYLCASSIAGGDIQYFGAGTRLSVL.

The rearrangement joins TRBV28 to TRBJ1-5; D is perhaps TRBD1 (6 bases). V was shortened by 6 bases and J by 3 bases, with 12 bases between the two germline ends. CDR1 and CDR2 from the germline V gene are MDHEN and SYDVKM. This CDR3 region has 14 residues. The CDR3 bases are TGTGCCAGCAGGAACAGGGCCTTCAATCAGCCCCAGCATTTT. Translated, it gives CASRNRAFNQPQHF. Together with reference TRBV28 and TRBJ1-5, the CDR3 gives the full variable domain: DVKVTQSSRYLVKRTGEKVFLECVQDMDHENMFWYRQDPGLGLRLIYFSYDVKMKEKGDIPEGYSVSREKKERFSLILESASTNQTSMYLCASRNRAFNQPQHFGDGTRLSIL.

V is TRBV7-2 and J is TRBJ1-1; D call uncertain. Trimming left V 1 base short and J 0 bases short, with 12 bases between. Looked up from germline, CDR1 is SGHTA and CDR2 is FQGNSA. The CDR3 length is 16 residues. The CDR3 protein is CASSLDSAALNTEAFF. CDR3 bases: TGTGCCAGCAGCTTAGATTCGGCGGCCTTGAACACTGAAGCTTTCTTT.

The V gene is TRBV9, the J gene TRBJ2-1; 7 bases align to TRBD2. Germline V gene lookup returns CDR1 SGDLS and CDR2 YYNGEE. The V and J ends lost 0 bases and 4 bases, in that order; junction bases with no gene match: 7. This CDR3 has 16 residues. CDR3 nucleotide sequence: TGTGCCAGCAGCGTAGGCCAGCGGGAAAGGTACAATGAGCAGTTCTTC. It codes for CASSVGQRERYNEQFF.

CDR3 DNA: TGTGCCAGCAGTGAATCTAGCGCCGAGACCCAGTACTTC. Its translation is CASSESSAETQYF. V is TRBV2 and J is TRBJ2-5; weak D call: TRBD2 (6 bases). The germline V gene has CDR1 SNHLY and CDR2 FYNNEI. This CDR3 is 13 amino acids long. Deletions cut 2 bases from V and 5 bases from J, with 9 bases between.

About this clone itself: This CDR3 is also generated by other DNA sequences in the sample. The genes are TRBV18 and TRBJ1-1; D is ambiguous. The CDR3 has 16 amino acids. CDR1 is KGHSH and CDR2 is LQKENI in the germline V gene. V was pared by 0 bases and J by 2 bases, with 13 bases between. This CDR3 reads CASSPPGGRRNTEAFF. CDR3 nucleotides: TGTGCCAGCTCACCACCGGGTGGGAGGAGAAACACTGAAGCTTTCTTT.

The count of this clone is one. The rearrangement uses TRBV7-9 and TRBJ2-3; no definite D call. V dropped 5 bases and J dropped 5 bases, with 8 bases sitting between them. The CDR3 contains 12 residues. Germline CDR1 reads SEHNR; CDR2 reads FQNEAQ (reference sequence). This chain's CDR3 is CASSPYRDTQYF. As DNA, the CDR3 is TGTGCCAGCAGCCCCTACCGAGATACGCAGTATTTT.